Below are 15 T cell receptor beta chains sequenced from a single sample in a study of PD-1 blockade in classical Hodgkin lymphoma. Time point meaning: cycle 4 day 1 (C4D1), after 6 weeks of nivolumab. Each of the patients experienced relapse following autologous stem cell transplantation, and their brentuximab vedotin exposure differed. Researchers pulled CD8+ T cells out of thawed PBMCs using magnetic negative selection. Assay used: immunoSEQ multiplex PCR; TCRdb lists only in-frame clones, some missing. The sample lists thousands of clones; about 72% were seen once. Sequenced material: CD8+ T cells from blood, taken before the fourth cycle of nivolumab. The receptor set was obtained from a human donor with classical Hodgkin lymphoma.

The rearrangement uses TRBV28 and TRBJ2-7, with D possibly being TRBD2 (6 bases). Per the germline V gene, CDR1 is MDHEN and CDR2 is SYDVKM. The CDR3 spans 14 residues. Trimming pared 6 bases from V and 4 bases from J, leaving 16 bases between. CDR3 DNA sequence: TGTGCCAGCAGCGCCGGGACTTTAGGATACGAGCAGTACTTC. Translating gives CASSAGTLGYEQYF.

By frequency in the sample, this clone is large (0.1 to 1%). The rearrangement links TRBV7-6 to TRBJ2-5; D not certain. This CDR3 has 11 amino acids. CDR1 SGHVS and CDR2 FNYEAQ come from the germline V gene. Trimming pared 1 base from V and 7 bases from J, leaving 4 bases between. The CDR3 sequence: CASSLVRTQYF. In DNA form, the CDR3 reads TGTGCCAGCAGCTTAGTGAGGACCCAGTACTTC.

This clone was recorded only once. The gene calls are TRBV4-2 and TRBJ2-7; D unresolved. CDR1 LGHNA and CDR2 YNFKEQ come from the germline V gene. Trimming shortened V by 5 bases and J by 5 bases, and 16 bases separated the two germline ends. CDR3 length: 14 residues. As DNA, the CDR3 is TGTGCCAGCAGCTTGGGTGCAGGTAGAGACGAGCAGTACTTC. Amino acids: CASSLGAGRDEQYF.

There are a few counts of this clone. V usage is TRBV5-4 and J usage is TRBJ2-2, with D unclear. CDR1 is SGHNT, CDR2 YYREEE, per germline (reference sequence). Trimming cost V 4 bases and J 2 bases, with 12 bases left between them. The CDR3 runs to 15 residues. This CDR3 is CASSPQGTNTGELFF. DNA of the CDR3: TGTGCCAGCAGCCCACAAGGTACTAACACCGGGGAGCTGTTTTTT.

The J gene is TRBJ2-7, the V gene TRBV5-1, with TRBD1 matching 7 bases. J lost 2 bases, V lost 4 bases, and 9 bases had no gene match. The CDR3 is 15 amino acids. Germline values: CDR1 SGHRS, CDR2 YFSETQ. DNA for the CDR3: TGCGCCAGCAGCCAGCAGAGGACAGGCACCTACGAGCAGTACTTC. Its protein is CASSQQRTGTYEQYF.

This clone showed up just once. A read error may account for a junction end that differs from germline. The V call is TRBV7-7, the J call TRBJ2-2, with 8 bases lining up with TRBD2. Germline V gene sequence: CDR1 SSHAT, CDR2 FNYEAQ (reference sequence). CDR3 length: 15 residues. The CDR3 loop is CASSLAGWKTGELFF. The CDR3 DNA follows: TGTGCTAGCAGCTTAGCGGGGTGGAAAACCGGGGAGCTGTTTTTT.

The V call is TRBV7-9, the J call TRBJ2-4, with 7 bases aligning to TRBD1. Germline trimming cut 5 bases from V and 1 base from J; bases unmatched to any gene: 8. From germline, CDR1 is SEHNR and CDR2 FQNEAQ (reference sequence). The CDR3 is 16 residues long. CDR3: CASSTWTGRAKNIQYF. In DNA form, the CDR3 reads TGTGCCAGCAGCACATGGACAGGAAGGGCCAAAAACATTCAGTACTTC.

The CDR3 region is CASSQNRGEAFF. For the CDR3, the DNA is TGTGCCAGCAGCCAGAACAGGGGAGAAGCTTTCTTT. The V call is TRBV4-2, the J call TRBJ1-1; 7 bases match TRBD1. After removal of 3 bases from V and 8 bases from J, the junction contained 3 bases not matched to a gene. This CDR3 contains 12 residues. Looked up from germline, CDR1 is LGHNA and CDR2 is YNFKEQ.

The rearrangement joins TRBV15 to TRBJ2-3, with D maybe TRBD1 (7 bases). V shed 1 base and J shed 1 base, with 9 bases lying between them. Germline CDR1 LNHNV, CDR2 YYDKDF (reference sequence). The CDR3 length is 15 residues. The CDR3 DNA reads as TGTGCCACCAGCAGAGTCAGGGGGGGCACAGATACGCAGTATTTT. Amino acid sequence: CATSRVRGGTDTQYF.

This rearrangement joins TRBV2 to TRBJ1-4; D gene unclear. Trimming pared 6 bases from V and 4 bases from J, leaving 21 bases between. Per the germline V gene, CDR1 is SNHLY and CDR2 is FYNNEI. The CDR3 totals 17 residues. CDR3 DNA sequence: TGTGCCAGCAGCACCAAAGGGCTGACGCGCTTTAATGAAAAACTGTTTTTT. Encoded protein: CASSTKGLTRFNEKLFF.

DNA of the CDR3: TGTGCCAGCAGCGTAGGACGTACAGGAGGCTATGGCTACACCTTC. Protein sequence: CASSVGRTGGYGYTF. The J gene is TRBJ1-2, the V gene TRBV9, with a possible D match to TRBD1 (5 bases). V lost 0 bases and J lost 4, with 13 bases in between. The CDR3 covers 15 residues. In germline, CDR1 is SGDLS, CDR2 YYNGEE.

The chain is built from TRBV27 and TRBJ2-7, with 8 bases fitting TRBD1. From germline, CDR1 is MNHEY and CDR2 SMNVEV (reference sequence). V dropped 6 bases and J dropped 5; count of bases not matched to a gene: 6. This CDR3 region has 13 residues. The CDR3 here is CASSPGQGNEQYF. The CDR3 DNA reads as TGTGCCAGCAGCCCCGGACAGGGAAACGAGCAGTACTTC.

CDR3 amino acids: CASSIQAYWYSGANVLTF. The CDR3 DNA is TGTGCCAGTAGTATACAGGCTTACTGGTACTCTGGGGCCAACGTCCTGACTTTC. This sequence joins TRBV19 and TRBJ2-6; D is ambiguous. CDR3 length: 18 residues. Trimming took 2 bases from V and 0 from J, leaving 14 bases between them. The V gene's germline CDR1 is LNHDA and CDR2 SQIVND (reference sequence).

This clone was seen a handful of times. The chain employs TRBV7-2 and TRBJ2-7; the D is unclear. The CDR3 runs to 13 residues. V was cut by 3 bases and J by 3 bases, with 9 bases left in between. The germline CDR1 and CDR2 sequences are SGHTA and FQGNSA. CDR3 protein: CASSLLMGYEQYF. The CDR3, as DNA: TGTGCCAGCAGCTTGCTAATGGGCTACGAGCAGTACTTC.

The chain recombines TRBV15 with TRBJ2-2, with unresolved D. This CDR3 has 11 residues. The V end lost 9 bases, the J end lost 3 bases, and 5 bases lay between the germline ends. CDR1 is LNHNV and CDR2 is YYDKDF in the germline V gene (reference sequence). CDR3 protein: CATEHTGELFF. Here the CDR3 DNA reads TGTGCCACGGAACACACCGGGGAGCTGTTTTTT.